The clone carrying this T cell receptor beta chain was picked up many times. Its antigen is unidentified. Graves' hyperthyroidism was deemed stable given no ophthalmopathy progression within 18 months. Disease duration under 2 months; hyperthyroidism patients were aged 18 to 65. Cells are PBMCs isolated from 10 ml of fresh blood. The data are from a study of T cells in Graves' hyperthyroidism and ophthalmopathy. The study's findings and limits: In blood, most of the thyroid clonotypes expanded above 0.001 were also present.

The TCR beta CDR3 regions underwent amplification using RNA transcripts as the source. HTBI primers were the set used in a first-round RT-PCR of the TCR CDR3. TCRdb fed the multiplex PCR reads into MiXCR, producing one record per CDR3 protein. The sample yields more than 150,000 distinct CDR3 sequences, 17% seen once. The TCR originated in a woman aged 50 to 65 with Graves' hyperthyroidism. The sequenced material came from blood.

The CDR3 nucleotides read TGTGCCAGCAAGCAGAATAATCAGCCCCAGCATTTT. It translates to CASKQNNQPQHF. The rearrangement uses TRBV28 and TRBJ1-5; D gene ambiguous. Trimming took 7 bases from V and 4 from J, leaving 8 bases between them. Per the germline V gene, CDR1 is MDHEN and CDR2 is SYDVKM. CDR3 size: 12 residues.